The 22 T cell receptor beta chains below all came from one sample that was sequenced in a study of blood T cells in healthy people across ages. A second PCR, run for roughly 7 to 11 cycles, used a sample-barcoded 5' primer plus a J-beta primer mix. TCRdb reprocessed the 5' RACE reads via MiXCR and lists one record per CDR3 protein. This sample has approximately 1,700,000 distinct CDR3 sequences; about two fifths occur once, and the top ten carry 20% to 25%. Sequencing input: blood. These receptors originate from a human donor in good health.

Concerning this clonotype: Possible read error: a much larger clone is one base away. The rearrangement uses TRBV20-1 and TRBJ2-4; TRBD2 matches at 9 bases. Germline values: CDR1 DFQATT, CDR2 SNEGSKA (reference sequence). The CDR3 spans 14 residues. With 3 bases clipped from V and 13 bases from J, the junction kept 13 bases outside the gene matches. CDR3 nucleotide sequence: TGCAGTGCTAGTTTGGCGGGGGGGCGCAATGAGCAGTACTTC. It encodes CSASLAGGRNEQYF.

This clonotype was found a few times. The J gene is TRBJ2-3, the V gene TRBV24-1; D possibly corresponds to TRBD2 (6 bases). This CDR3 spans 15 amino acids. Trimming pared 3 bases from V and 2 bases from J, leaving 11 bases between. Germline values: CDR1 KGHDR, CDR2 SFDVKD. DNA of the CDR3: TGTGCCACCAGTGATCGGGACTCCTTCACAGATACGCAGTATTTT. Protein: CATSDRDSFTDTQYF.

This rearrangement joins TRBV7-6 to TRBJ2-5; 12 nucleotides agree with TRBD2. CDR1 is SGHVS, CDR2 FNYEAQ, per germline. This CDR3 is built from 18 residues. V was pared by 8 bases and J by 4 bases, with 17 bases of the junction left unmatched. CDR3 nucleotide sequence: TGTGCCAGCTTTGGGTTGAAGTCTAGCGGGGGGGCCCGAGAGACCCAGTACTTC. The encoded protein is CASFGLKSSGGARETQYF.

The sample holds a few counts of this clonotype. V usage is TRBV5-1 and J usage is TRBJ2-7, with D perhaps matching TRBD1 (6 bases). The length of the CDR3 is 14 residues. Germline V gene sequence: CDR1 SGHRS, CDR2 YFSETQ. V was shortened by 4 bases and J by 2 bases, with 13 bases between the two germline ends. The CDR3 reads CASSAWTDTYEQYF. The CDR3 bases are TGCGCCAGCAGCGCCTGGACAGATACCTACGAGCAGTACTTC. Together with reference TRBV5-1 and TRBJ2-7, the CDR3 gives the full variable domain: KAGVTQTPRYLIKTRGQQVTLSCSPISGHRSVSWYQQTPGQGLQFLFEYFSETQRNKGNFPGRFSGRQFSNSRSEMNVSTLELGDSALYLCASSAWTDTYEQYFGPGTRLTVT.

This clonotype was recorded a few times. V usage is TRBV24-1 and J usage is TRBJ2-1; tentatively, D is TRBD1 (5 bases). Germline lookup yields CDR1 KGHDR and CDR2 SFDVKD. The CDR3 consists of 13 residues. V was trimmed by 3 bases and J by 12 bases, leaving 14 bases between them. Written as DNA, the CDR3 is TGTGCCACCAGTGATGCAAGGGGTAAGAGGCAGTTCTTC. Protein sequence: CATSDARGKRQFF.

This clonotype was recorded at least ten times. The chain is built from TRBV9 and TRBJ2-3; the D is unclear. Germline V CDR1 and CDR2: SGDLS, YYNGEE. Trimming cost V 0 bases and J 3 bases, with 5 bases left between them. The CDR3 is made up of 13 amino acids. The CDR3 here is CASSVGWTDTQYF. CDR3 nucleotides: TGTGCCAGCAGCGTAGGTTGGACAGATACGCAGTATTTT.

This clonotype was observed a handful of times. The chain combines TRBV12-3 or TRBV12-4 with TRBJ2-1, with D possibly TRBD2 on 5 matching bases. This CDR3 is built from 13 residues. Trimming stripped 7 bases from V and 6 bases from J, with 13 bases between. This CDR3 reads CASTLLAGNEQFF. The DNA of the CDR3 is TGTGCCAGCACCCTCTTGGCGGGCAATGAGCAGTTCTTC.

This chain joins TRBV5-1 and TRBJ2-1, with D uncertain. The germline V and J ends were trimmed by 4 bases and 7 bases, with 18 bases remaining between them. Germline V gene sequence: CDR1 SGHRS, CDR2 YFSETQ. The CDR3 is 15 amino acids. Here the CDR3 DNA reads TGCGCCAGCAGCCCCGAGGTTCTCTTGGGAAATGAGCAGTTCTTC. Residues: CASSPEVLLGNEQFF. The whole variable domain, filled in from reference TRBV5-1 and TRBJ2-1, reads KAGVTQTPRYLIKTRGQQVTLSCSPISGHRSVSWYQQTPGQGLQFLFEYFSETQRNKGNFPGRFSGRQFSNSRSEMNVSTLELGDSALYLCASSPEVLLGNEQFFGPGTRLTVL.

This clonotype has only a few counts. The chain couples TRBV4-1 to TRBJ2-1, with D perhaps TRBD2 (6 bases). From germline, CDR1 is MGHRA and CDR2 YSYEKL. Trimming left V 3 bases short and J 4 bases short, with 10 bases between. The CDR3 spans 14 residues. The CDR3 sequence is CASSHHGGYNEQFF. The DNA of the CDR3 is TGCGCCAGCAGCCATCACGGGGGTTACAATGAGCAGTTCTTC.

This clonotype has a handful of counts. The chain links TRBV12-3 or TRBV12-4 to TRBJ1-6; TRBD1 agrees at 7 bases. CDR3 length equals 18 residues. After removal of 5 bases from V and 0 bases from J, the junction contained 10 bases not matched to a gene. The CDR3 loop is CASSRSTRDSSYNSPLHF. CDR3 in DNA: TGTGCCAGCAGTCGTTCCACCCGGGACAGCTCCTATAATTCACCCCTCCACTTT.

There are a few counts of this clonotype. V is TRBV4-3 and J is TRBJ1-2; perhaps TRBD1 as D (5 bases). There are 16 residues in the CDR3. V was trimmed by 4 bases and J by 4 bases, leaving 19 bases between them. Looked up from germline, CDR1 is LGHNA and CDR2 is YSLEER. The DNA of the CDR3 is TGCGCCAGCAGCCCGCTCGGGGACGGCAGTGGCTATGGCTACACCTTC. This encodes CASSPLGDGSGYGYTF.

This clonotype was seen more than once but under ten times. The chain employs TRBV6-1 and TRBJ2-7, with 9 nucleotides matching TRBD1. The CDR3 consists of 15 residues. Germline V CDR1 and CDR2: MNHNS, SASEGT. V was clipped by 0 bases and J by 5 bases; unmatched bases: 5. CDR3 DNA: TGTGCCAGCAGTGAAGCGCTGGGACAGGGCGACGAGCAGTACTTC. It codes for CASSEALGQGDEQYF.

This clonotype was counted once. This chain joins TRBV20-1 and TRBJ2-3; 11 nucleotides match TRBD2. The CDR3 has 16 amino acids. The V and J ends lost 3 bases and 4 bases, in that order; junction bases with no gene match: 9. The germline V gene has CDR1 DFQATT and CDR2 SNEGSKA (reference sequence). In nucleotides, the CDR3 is TGCAGTGCTAGTGTACCGGGACTAGCGGAGTCAGATACGCAGTATTTT. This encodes CSASVPGLAESDTQYF.

The CDR3 region has the DNA TGTGCCAGCAGCTTAGGGGGACCCAGGTACCAAGAGACCCAGTACTTC. It yields the protein CASSLGGPRYQETQYF. This chain uses TRBV7-6 with TRBJ2-5; D may be TRBD1 or TRBD2 (5 bases each). In germline, CDR1 is SGHVS, CDR2 FNYEAQ. CDR3 length equals 16 residues. Trimming left V 1 base short and J 0 bases short, with 12 bases between.

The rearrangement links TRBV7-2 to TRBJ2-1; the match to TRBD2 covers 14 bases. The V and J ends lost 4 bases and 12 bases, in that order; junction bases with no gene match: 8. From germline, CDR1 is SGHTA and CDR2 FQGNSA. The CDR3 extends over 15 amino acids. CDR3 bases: TGTGCCAGCAGCTCGGGACTAGCGGGGGTCCGGGGGCAGTTCTTC. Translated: CASSSGLAGVRGQFF. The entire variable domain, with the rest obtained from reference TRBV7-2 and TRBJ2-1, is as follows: GAGVSQSPSNKVTEKGKDVELRCDPISGHTALYWYRQSLGQGLEFLIYFQGNSAPDKSGLPSDRFSAERTGGSVSTLTIQRTQQEDSAVYLCASSSGLAGVRGQFFGPGTRLTVL.

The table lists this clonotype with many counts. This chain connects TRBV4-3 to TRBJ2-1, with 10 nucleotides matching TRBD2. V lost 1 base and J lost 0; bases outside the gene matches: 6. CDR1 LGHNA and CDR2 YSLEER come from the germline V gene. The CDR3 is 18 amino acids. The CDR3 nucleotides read TGCGCCAGCAGCCAAGGGCTAGCGGGGGCTATCTCCTACAATGAGCAGTTCTTC. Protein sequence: CASSQGLAGAISYNEQFF.

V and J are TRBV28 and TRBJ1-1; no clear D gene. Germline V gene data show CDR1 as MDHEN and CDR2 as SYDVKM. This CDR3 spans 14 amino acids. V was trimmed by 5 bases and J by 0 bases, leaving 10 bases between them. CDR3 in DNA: TGTGCCAGCAGTCAATATACAGTGAACACTGAAGCTTTCTTT. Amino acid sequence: CASSQYTVNTEAFF.

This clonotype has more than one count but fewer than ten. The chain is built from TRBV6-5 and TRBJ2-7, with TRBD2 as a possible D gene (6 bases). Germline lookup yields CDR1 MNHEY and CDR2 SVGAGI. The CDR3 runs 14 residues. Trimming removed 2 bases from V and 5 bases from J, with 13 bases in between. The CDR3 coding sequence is TGTGCCAGCAGTTACCAAATGGGGGGTGACGAGCAGTACTTC. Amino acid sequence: CASSYQMGGDEQYF.

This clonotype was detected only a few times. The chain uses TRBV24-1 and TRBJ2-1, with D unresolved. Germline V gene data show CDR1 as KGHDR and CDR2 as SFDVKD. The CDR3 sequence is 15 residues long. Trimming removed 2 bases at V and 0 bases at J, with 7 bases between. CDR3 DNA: TGTGCCACCAGTGATTCAGTCAGCTCCTACAATGAGCAGTTCTTC. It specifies CATSDSVSSYNEQFF.

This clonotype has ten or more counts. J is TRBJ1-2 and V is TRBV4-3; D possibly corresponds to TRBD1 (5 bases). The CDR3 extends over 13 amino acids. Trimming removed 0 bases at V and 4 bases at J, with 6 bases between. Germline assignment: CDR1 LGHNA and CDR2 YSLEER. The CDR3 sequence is CASSQETGYGYTF. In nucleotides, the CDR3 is TGCGCCAGCAGCCAAGAAACAGGCTATGGCTACACCTTC.

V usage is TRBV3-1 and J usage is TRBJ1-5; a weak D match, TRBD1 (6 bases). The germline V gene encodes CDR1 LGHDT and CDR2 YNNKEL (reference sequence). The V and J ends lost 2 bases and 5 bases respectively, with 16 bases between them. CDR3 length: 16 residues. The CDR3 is CASSQSGDRSYQPQHF. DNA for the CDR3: TGTGCCAGCAGCCAAAGTGGAGACAGGTCTTATCAGCCCCAGCATTTT.

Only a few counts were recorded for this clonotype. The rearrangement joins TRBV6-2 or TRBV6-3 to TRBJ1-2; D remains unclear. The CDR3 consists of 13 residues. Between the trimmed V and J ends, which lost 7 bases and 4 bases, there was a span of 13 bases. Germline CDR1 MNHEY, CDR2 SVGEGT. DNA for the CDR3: TGTGCCAGCACTCTACTAGTGGGCTATGGCTACACCTTC. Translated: CASTLLVGYGYTF.